These 20 T cell receptor beta chains came from one sample sequenced in a study of Ad26.COV2.S vaccination and SARS-CoV-2 variants. Sample treatment: about 20 received Ad26.COV2.S at low or high dose, single or two shots; 5 received placebo; per-sample allocation not given. At day 63 after the first vaccine or placebo injection, samples were drawn. Assay: immunoSEQ multiplex PCR; the TCRdb copy retains only in-frame clones and omits some. The table records about 350,000 clones, 70% to 90% of them present only once. Sample: peripheral blood, taken in a trial of Ad26.COV2.S vaccine versus placebo. The source of these receptors is a person between 18 and 65 years old who received the Ad26.COV2.S COVID-19 vaccine or a placebo.

The chain has TRBV11-2 and TRBJ2-3; no firm D call. The ends were cut back, 0 bases at V and 7 bases at J, with 5 bases in the middle. The germline V gene encodes CDR1 SGHAT and CDR2 FQNNGV. The CDR3 is 12 amino acids. CDR3 residues: CASSLEGNTQYF. In nucleotides, the CDR3 is TGTGCCAGCAGCTTAGAGGGGAATACGCAGTATTTT. Filled out from reference TRBV11-2 and TRBJ2-3, the complete variable domain reads EAGVAQSPRYKIIEKRQSVAFWCNPISGHATLYWYQQILGQGPKLLIQFQNNGVVDDSQLPKDRFSAERLKGVDSTLKIQPAKLEDSAVYLCASSLEGNTQYFGPGTRLTVL.

J is TRBJ2-1 and V is TRBV28; perhaps TRBD2 as D (5 bases). The length of the CDR3 is 14 residues. V lost 6 bases and J lost 7, with 16 bases in between. Germline loops: CDR1 MDHEN, CDR2 SYDVKM. CDR3 coding DNA: TGTGCCAGCAGCTCAATTCGCGGCGGGAATGAGCAGTTCTTC. It translates to CASSSIRGGNEQFF.

V is TRBV2 and J is TRBJ2-3; 11 positions agree with TRBD2. Germline V CDR1 and CDR2: SNHLY, FYNNEI. The V segment lost 4 bases and the J segment 0 bases; nucleotides outside the gene matches: 3. There are 16 residues in the CDR3. CDR3 nucleotides: TGTGCCAGCAGTGCAACTAGCGGGGGAAGCACAGATACGCAGTATTTT. It is translated as CASSATSGGSTDTQYF. The full variable domain, rest sourced from reference TRBV2 and TRBJ2-3, is EPEVTQTPSHQVTQMGQEVILRCVPISNHLYFYWYRQILGQKVEFLVSFYNNEISEKSEIFDDQFSVERPDGSNFTLKIRSTKLEDSAMYFCASSATSGGSTDTQYFGPGTRLTVL.

This clone was counted at least ten times. The chain joins TRBV9 to TRBJ2-7, with D unclear. This CDR3 is 14 amino acids long. Germline V gene data show CDR1 as SGDLS and CDR2 as YYNGEE. V was pared by 2 bases and J by 0 bases, with 9 bases between. CDR3 sequence (DNA): TGTGCCAGCAGCGTGGACCCTACCTCCTACGAGCAGTACTTC. Amino acid sequence: CASSVDPTSYEQYF.

CDR3 nucleotides: TGTGCCAGCAGCGCTAGCGGGGGGGCACAGTTCTTC. It encodes CASSASGGAQFF. The V call is TRBV9, the J call TRBJ2-1; 12 bases agree with TRBD2. This CDR3 contains 12 residues. After removal of 3 bases from V and 13 bases from J, the junction contained 2 bases not matched to a gene. Germline CDR1 is SGDLS and CDR2 is YYNGEE.

V and J are TRBV30 and TRBJ1-3; D gene unclear. CDR1 is GTSNPN and CDR2 is SVGIG in the germline V gene (reference sequence). V gave up 3 bases and J gave up 10 bases, with 10 bases separating them. This CDR3 spans 11 amino acids. The CDR3 protein is CAWSSWGTIYF. The CDR3 DNA follows: TGTGCCTGGAGCTCGTGGGGTACCATATATTTT.

This chain connects TRBV7-9 to TRBJ2-2; D ambiguous. Trimming stripped 5 bases from V and 6 bases from J, with 13 bases between. Germline CDR1 reads SEHNR; CDR2 reads FQNEAQ (reference sequence). This CDR3 is built from 14 residues. The CDR3: CASSPTQKAGELFF. In DNA form, the CDR3 reads TGTGCCAGCAGCCCGACCCAAAAAGCCGGGGAGCTGTTTTTT.

This sequence joins TRBV20-1 and TRBJ2-1; D is perhaps TRBD1 or TRBD2 (5 bases each). The CDR3 length is 10 residues. Looked up from germline, CDR1 is DFQATT and CDR2 is SNEGSKA (reference sequence). The V and J ends lost 0 bases and 14 bases respectively, with 8 bases between them. In nucleotides, the CDR3 is TGCAGTGCTAGAGATAGAGGGGAGTTCTTC. It encodes CSARDRGEFF.

The genes are TRBV3-1 (or the pseudogene TRBV3-2) and TRBJ2-7, with 9 positions matching TRBD2. The CDR3 is made up of 17 amino acids. Losses at the gene ends were 4 bases for V and 6 bases for J; bases not matched to a gene: 16. Germline V gene sequence: CDR1 LGHDT, CDR2 YNNKEL (reference sequence). CDR3 coding DNA: TGTGCCAGCAGCCGAACACTTGGAGGACTAGCGAGCACCGAGCAGTACTTC. This gives the protein CASSRTLGGLASTEQYF.

The V call is TRBV14, the J call TRBJ2-1; 7 bases fit TRBD1. V lost 3 bases, J lost 7 bases, and 3 bases stayed unmatched. The CDR3 has 13 residues. In germline, CDR1 is SGHDN, CDR2 FVKESK. Here the CDR3 reads CASSQTGMNEQFF. The DNA for the CDR3 is TGTGCCAGCAGCCAGACAGGGATGAATGAGCAGTTCTTC. Full variable domain (outside the CDR3, taken from reference TRBV14 and TRBJ2-1): EAGVTQFPSHSVIEKGQTVTLRCDPISGHDNLYWYRRVMGKEIKFLLHFVKESKQDESGMPNNRFLAERTGGTYSTLKVQPAELEDSGVYFCASSQTGMNEQFFGPGTRLTVL.

CDR3 amino acids: CASSSYGTKQFF. The CDR3 nucleotides read TGTGCCAGCAGCTCGTACGGGACTAAGCAGTTCTTC. This chain links TRBV11-2 with TRBJ2-1, with 7 bases that match TRBD2. Trimming removed 4 bases from V and 11 bases from J; junction bases left unmatched: 5. CDR1 SGHAT and CDR2 FQNNGV come from the germline V gene. The CDR3 consists of 12 residues.

The chain combines TRBV11-2 with TRBJ1-5; D is possibly TRBD1 (5 bases). Deletions cut 1 base from V and 1 base from J, with 11 bases between. CDR1 SGHAT and CDR2 FQNNGV come from the germline V gene. The CDR3 has 16 amino acids. CDR3 sequence reads: CASSLGGLKSNQPQHF. Written as DNA, the CDR3 is TGTGCCAGCAGCTTAGGGGGACTGAAGAGCAATCAGCCCCAGCATTTT.

The chain has TRBV6-5 and TRBJ2-6; D gene unclear. The length of the CDR3 is 15 residues. V dropped 3 bases and J dropped 0 bases, with 6 bases sitting between them. Per germline, CDR1 MNHEY and CDR2 SVGAGI. The CDR3 loop is CASSYLFSGANVLTF. The CDR3 coding sequence is TGTGCCAGCAGTTATTTGTTCTCTGGGGCCAACGTCCTGACTTTC.

The J gene is TRBJ2-5, the V gene TRBV27; 11 nucleotides match TRBD2. This CDR3 region has 15 residues. Germline V lookup: CDR1 MNHEY, CDR2 SMNVEV (reference sequence). Trimming cost V 5 bases and J 7 bases; bases outside gene matches: 9. The CDR3 coding sequence is TGTGCCAGCAGTCCCCGTAGCGGGGGGGATGGGACCCAGTACTTC. Encoded protein: CASSPRSGGDGTQYF.

The chain links TRBV9 to TRBJ2-5, with no clear D. This CDR3 is built from 15 residues. Per the germline V gene, CDR1 is SGDLS and CDR2 is YYNGEE. V shed 4 bases and J shed 2 bases, with 15 bases lying between them. The CDR3 nucleotides are TGTGCCAGCAGCTTACGACACGGGCTACAAGAGACCCAGTACTTC. The encoded protein is CASSLRHGLQETQYF.

In this sample, this clone turned up once. J is TRBJ2-5 and V is TRBV6-5, with D perhaps TRBD2 (6 bases). The CDR3 spans 11 residues. V lost 8 bases to trimming and J lost 5 bases, with 9 bases between them. Looked up from germline, CDR1 is MNHEY and CDR2 is SVGAGI. CDR3 nucleotide sequence: TGTGCCAGCGGCCGGGGGGAGACCCAGTACTTC. Protein product: CASGRGETQYF.

The chain recombines TRBV7-2 with TRBJ2-5; perhaps TRBD1 as D (6 bases). This CDR3 spans 15 amino acids. Germline loops: CDR1 SGHTA, CDR2 FQGNSA. V was shortened by 3 bases and J by 2 bases, with 13 bases between the two germline ends. CDR3 in amino acids: CASSFPQGGQETQYF. The CDR3 bases are TGTGCCAGCAGCTTCCCACAGGGTGGACAAGAGACCCAGTACTTC. Variable domain in full (rest from reference TRBV7-2 and TRBJ2-5): GAGVSQSPSNKVTEKGKDVELRCDPISGHTALYWYRQSLGQGLEFLIYFQGNSAPDKSGLPSDRFSAERTGGSVSTLTIQRTQQEDSAVYLCASSFPQGGQETQYFGPGTRLLVL.

The CDR3 region is CASSALLAGITDTQYF. DNA of the CDR3: TGTGCCAGCAGTGCACTGCTAGCGGGGATCACAGATACGCAGTATTTT. The rearrangement joins TRBV7-2 to TRBJ2-3, with TRBD2 matching over 9 bases. CDR1 SGHTA and CDR2 FQGNSA come from the germline V gene. This CDR3 comprises 16 residues. With V trimmed by 6 bases and J by 2 bases, 9 bases remained unmatched. The variable domain in full, with the rest retrieved from reference TRBV7-2 and TRBJ2-3, is GAGVSQSPSNKVTEKGKDVELRCDPISGHTALYWYRQSLGQGLEFLIYFQGNSAPDKSGLPSDRFSAERTGGSVSTLTIQRTQQEDSAVYLCASSALLAGITDTQYFGPGTRLTVL.

V is TRBV11-2 and J is TRBJ2-5, with 11 bases identical to TRBD2. The CDR3 is made up of 17 amino acids. V lost 5 bases and J lost 5; bases outside the gene matches: 13. Per germline, CDR1 SGHAT and CDR2 FQNNGV. The CDR3 protein is CASSHLVAGGQRETQYF. The CDR3 DNA sequence: TGTGCCAGCAGCCATTTGGTAGCGGGGGGGCAACGTGAGACCCAGTACTTC.

J is TRBJ2-2 and V is TRBV11-2; D remains ambiguous. The CDR3 extends over 16 amino acids. V lost 2 bases and J 4 bases, leaving 14 bases between the germline ends. CDR1 is SGHAT, CDR2 FQNNGV, per germline. CDR3 nucleotides: TGTGCCAGCAGCTTAATGCCCGTTCAATCCACCGGGGAGCTGTTTTTT. Translated: CASSLMPVQSTGELFF.